The 26 T cell receptor beta chains reported below all come from one sample, sequenced in a study of identical twins. TCRdb re-called the 5' RACE reads with MiXCR, one entry per CDR3 protein. In the table there are some 1,700,000 distinct CDR3 sequences, about 31% of which are singletons. Sequenced: cord blood. These receptors originate from a newborn girl in good health.

The chain uses TRBV28 and TRBJ1-2, with unresolved D. This CDR3 has 12 amino acids. Trimming removed 5 bases from V and 7 bases from J, with 11 bases in between. Germline-derived CDR1 and CDR2 are MDHEN and SYDVKM. Here the CDR3 DNA reads TGTGCCAGCAGTCCCGTTTTGGTTGGCTACACCTTC. Translated, it gives CASSPVLVGYTF.

The table lists this clonotype with many counts. The genes are TRBV14 and TRBJ1-2; unclear D gene. Germline V gives CDR1 SGHDN, CDR2 FVKESK. V was shortened by 4 bases and J by 2 bases, with 8 bases between the two germline ends. This CDR3 spans 13 amino acids. Written as DNA, the CDR3 is TGTGCCAGCAGCCCTCAGAGAAACTATGGCTACACCTTC. It translates to CASSPQRNYGYTF.

The chain has TRBV4-1 and TRBJ2-1, with D perhaps matching TRBD1 (6 bases). The germline gives CDR1 MGHRA, CDR2 YSYEKL. Deletions cut 4 bases from V and 7 bases from J, with 17 bases between. The CDR3 covers 15 residues. CDR3 residues: CASSPQGLPKNEQFF. In DNA, the CDR3 is TGCGCCAGCAGCCCCCAGGGGCTTCCTAAGAATGAGCAGTTCTTC.

This chain joins TRBV20-1 and TRBJ1-2; D is unresolved. The CDR3 runs to 14 residues. The V gene lost 4 bases and the J gene lost 0 bases, with 12 bases spanning the gap. The V gene's germline CDR1 is DFQATT and CDR2 SNEGSKA (reference sequence). CDR3 sequence (DNA): TGCAGTGCTATATTCCGTCTTTCTAACTATGGCTACACCTTC. This gives the protein CSAIFRLSNYGYTF.

V is TRBV28 and J is TRBJ2-1; D may be TRBD2 (6 bases). Germline assignment: CDR1 MDHEN and CDR2 SYDVKM. Trimming cost V 6 bases and J 5 bases, with 20 bases left between them. The CDR3 totals 16 residues. CDR3 DNA sequence: TGTGCCAGCAGCCCTCAAGGGACTTTACCAAACAATGAGCAGTTCTTC. It encodes CASSPQGTLPNNEQFF.

The chain is built from TRBV20-1 and TRBJ2-1; unclear D gene. The CDR3 sequence is 12 residues long. Between the trimmed V and J ends, which lost 5 bases and 8 bases, there was a span of 13 bases. Germline-derived CDR1 and CDR2 are DFQATT and SNEGSKA (reference sequence). In DNA, the CDR3 is TGCAGTGCTCTCGCTACCCTAGATGAGCAGTTCTTC. Amino acids: CSALATLDEQFF.

The chain has TRBV28 and TRBJ2-4, with D perhaps matching TRBD1 or TRBD2 (5 bases each). The V and J ends lost 5 bases and 1 base respectively, with 15 bases between them. The germline V gene encodes CDR1 MDHEN and CDR2 SYDVKM. The CDR3 is 16 amino acids. The CDR3 loop reads CASSPSKWGAKNIQYF. CDR3 nucleotide sequence: TGTGCCAGCAGTCCATCCAAGTGGGGGGCCAAAAACATTCAGTACTTC.

The chain combines TRBV20-1 with TRBJ2-7; D call uncertain. In germline, CDR1 is DFQATT, CDR2 SNEGSKA (reference sequence). This CDR3 comprises 11 residues. The ends were cut back, 0 bases at V and 6 bases at J, with 6 bases in the middle. The CDR3 is CSARDWGEQYF. The DNA of the CDR3 is TGCAGTGCTAGAGATTGGGGCGAGCAGTACTTC.

This clonotype was counted a few times. This chain links TRBV7-9 with TRBJ2-1; 11 bases agree with TRBD2. The length of the CDR3 is 18 residues. V was clipped by 0 bases and J by 2 bases; unmatched bases: 6. Looked up from germline, CDR1 is SEHNR and CDR2 is FQNEAQ (reference sequence). This chain's CDR3 is CASSLASGRAFTYNEQFF. The CDR3 DNA sequence: TGTGCCAGCAGCTTAGCTAGCGGGAGGGCCTTTACCTACAATGAGCAGTTCTTC.

This clonotype came up a few times. This rearrangement joins TRBV29-1 to TRBJ2-1; 7 positions agree with TRBD2. This CDR3 comprises 15 residues. Trimming took 4 bases from V and 4 from J; bases not matched to a gene: 10. The germline CDR1 and CDR2 sequences are SQVTM and ANQGSEA. Here the CDR3 reads CSVVLSGTQYNEQFF. CDR3 coding DNA: TGCAGCGTTGTCCTAAGCGGGACCCAGTACAATGAGCAGTTCTTC.

A note on this clonotype: A much larger clone lies a single base off, so this may be a read error. The chain recombines TRBV29-1 with TRBJ2-5; D ambiguous. This CDR3 contains 11 residues. Germline V CDR1 and CDR2: SQVTM, ANQGSEA. The CDR3 DNA follows: TGCGGCGTTGGTTACCAAGAGACCCAGTACTTC. This translates into CGVGYQETQYF.

The V gene is TRBV12-3 or TRBV12-4, the J gene TRBJ1-5; no definite D call. V was pared by 3 bases and J by 6 bases, with 9 bases between. The CDR3 covers 13 residues. The CDR3 is CASSFVWGQPQHF. The CDR3 DNA reads as TGTGCCAGCAGTTTTGTCTGGGGTCAGCCCCAGCATTTT.

This clonotype has more than one count but fewer than ten. This chain uses TRBV5-1 with TRBJ2-7, with TRBD1 identical over 7 bases. Germline V gene lookup returns CDR1 SGHRS and CDR2 YFSETQ. V was clipped by 4 bases and J by 4 bases; unmatched bases: 8. The CDR3 length is 14 residues. CDR3 residues: CASSVDRTVYEQYF. As DNA, the CDR3 is TGCGCCAGCAGCGTGGACAGGACAGTTTACGAGCAGTACTTC.

This clonotype was observed a handful of times. V is TRBV5-6 and J is TRBJ2-1; tentative D call: TRBD2 (6 bases). Germline values: CDR1 SGHDT, CDR2 YYEEEE. V lost 7 bases to trimming and J lost 7 bases, with 12 bases between them. The CDR3 has 12 residues. The CDR3 loop reads CASGRTENEQFF. The CDR3 nucleotides are TGTGCCAGCGGGAGGACTGAAAATGAGCAGTTCTTC.

This sequence joins TRBV6-4 and TRBJ1-6, with 8 bases that match TRBD1. V was pared by 7 bases and J by 9 bases, with 5 bases of the junction left unmatched. The CDR3 is 13 amino acids. Germline loops: CDR1 MRHNA, CDR2 SNTAGT. In nucleotides, the CDR3 is TGTGCCAGCAATCGAGACAGGGGTTCACCCCTCCACTTT. As protein: CASNRDRGSPLHF.

This clonotype was counted many times. CDR3 sequence (DNA): TGTGCCAGCAGTTTAAGGCCAAACATCTACAATGAGCAGTTCTTC. Protein sequence: CASSLRPNIYNEQFF. The genes are TRBV12-3 or TRBV12-4 and TRBJ2-1; D is ambiguous. The CDR3 is made up of 15 amino acids. The V end was cut by 2 bases, the J end by 3 bases, with 11 bases between.

The sample holds one count of this clonotype. This sequence joins TRBV7-2 and TRBJ1-2; tentative D call: TRBD1 (6 bases). The V end was cut by 1 base, the J end by 4 bases, with 22 bases between. Germline V CDR1 and CDR2: SGHTA, FQGNSA. CDR3 length equals 18 residues. CDR3 DNA sequence: TGTGCCAGCAGCTTAGTAAGGGCAGGGGTTGGTCCACTCTATGGCTACACCTTC. Protein: CASSLVRAGVGPLYGYTF. Variable domain in full (rest from reference TRBV7-2 and TRBJ1-2): GAGVSQSPSNKVTEKGKDVELRCDPISGHTALYWYRQSLGQGLEFLIYFQGNSAPDKSGLPSDRFSAERTGGSVSTLTIQRTQQEDSAVYLCASSLVRAGVGPLYGYTFGSGTRLTVV.

This clonotype was observed a single time. Without the conserved terminal phenylalanine or tryptophan, this CDR3 likely stems from a read error. J is TRBJ2-5 and V is TRBV2; D might be TRBD1 (5 bases). The CDR3 consists of 14 residues. V lost 3 bases to trimming and J lost 0 bases, with 8 bases between them. In germline, CDR1 is SNHLY, CDR2 FYNNEI. The CDR3 nucleotides are TGTGCCAGCAGTGAGGACACCTACCAAGAGACCCAGTACGTC. Residues: CASSEDTYQETQYV.

This sequence joins TRBV25-1 and TRBJ2-1; TRBD1 aligns across 7 bases. The germline CDR1 and CDR2 sequences are MGHDK and SYGVNS. The CDR3 spans 16 residues. V shed 3 bases, J shed 0 bases, and the junction held 5 bases outside the gene matches. The CDR3 DNA reads TGTGCCAGCAGTGATCAACAGGGGATCTCCTACAATGAGCAGTTCTTC. Protein product: CASSDQQGISYNEQFF.

This chain uses TRBV28 with TRBJ1-4, with 7 nucleotides matching TRBD1. The CDR3 spans 15 residues. With 3 bases clipped from V and 6 bases from J, the junction kept 7 bases outside the gene matches. Germline V CDR1 and CDR2: MDHEN, SYDVKM. Here the CDR3 reads CASSFGDSFYEKLFF. The CDR3 nucleotides are TGTGCCAGCAGTTTTGGGGACAGTTTTTATGAAAAACTGTTTTTT.

The V and J genes are TRBV7-6 and TRBJ2-5; D may be TRBD1 (6 bases). Trimming left V 1 base short and J 4 bases short, with 19 bases between. This CDR3 is 17 amino acids long. Germline lookup yields CDR1 SGHVS and CDR2 FNYEAQ. The CDR3 here is CASSLGLRGWGRETQYF. DNA of the CDR3: TGTGCCAGCAGCTTAGGGTTGAGGGGGTGGGGACGAGAGACCCAGTACTTC.

This clonotype appeared a few times. The chain employs TRBV24-1 and TRBJ2-1; 8 positions agree with TRBD2. The junction had 3 bases not matched to a gene; V was cut back by 7 bases and J by 2 bases. CDR1 and CDR2 (germline): KGHDR, SFDVKD. This CDR3 has 14 amino acids. CDR3: CATSPRGAYNEQFF. The CDR3 DNA sequence: TGTGCCACCAGCCCGCGGGGGGCCTACAATGAGCAGTTCTTC.

This clonotype showed up just a few times. This chain links TRBV12-3 or TRBV12-4 with TRBJ1-2; D gene ambiguous. The CDR3 covers 12 residues. Trimming removed 6 bases from V and 4 bases from J, with 9 bases in between. The CDR3 DNA reads TGTGCCAGCAGGGTACGAGGCTATGGCTACACCTTC. Translating gives CASRVRGYGYTF.

This chain connects TRBV20-1 to TRBJ1-2, with TRBD1 as a possible D gene (5 bases). The CDR3 covers 15 residues. CDR1 and CDR2 from the germline V gene are DFQATT and SNEGSKA (reference sequence). V dropped 3 bases and J dropped 7 bases, with 21 bases sitting between them. For the CDR3, the DNA is TGCAGTGCTAGTAGGTTTGGGGGTTTCAGTCGTGGCTACACCTTC. Its translation is CSASRFGGFSRGYTF.

This clonotype has ten or more counts. V usage is TRBV29-1 and J usage is TRBJ2-3; D is possibly TRBD2 (5 bases). With 5 bases removed from V and 6 bases from J, the gap between germline ends came to 9 bases. Germline V gives CDR1 SQVTM, CDR2 ANQGSEA. CDR3 length: 11 amino acids. For the CDR3, the DNA is TGCAGCGTTTCCGGGGTTGATACGCAGTATTTT. Its translation is CSVSGVDTQYF.

The chain links TRBV28 to TRBJ2-3, with D unclear. The CDR3 is 16 residues long. Germline assignment: CDR1 MDHEN and CDR2 SYDVKM. The V gene lost 3 bases and the J gene lost 0 bases, with 13 bases spanning the gap. This chain's CDR3 is CASSLRYALSTDTQYF. DNA for the CDR3: TGTGCCAGCAGTTTGAGGTACGCCTTGAGCACAGATACGCAGTATTTT.